A single sample is the source of the 4 T cell receptor beta chains below, sequenced in a study of T-cell reconstitution after alpha-beta-depleted transplantation in children. TCRbeta library construction was performed incorporating unique molecular identifiers. TCRdb re-derived calls from the PCR reads in MiXCR, one entry per CDR3 protein. The table has fewer than 750,000 distinct CDR3 sequences, more than 20% seen once; the top ten hold about 14%. The source was PBMCs, mostly from graft donor cells, collected 360 days after TCRalphabeta/CD19-depleted stem cell transplant. These receptors were obtained from a boy less than two years old who had a stem cell transplant for acute myeloid leukemia, so the T cells may come from the graft donor.

The rearrangement uses TRBV29-1 and TRBJ1-2; 10 bases line up with TRBD1. The CDR3 length is 14 residues. V was clipped by 7 bases and J by 6 bases; unmatched bases: 11. CDR1 is SQVTM and CDR2 is ANQGSEA in the germline V gene. The CDR3 spells CSAHHGQGGHGYTF. CDR3 coding DNA: TGCAGCGCCCACCACGGACAGGGGGGACATGGCTACACCTTC.

The chain combines TRBV15 with TRBJ1-2; D remains unclear. V was cut by 0 bases and J by 8 bases, with 10 bases left in between. This CDR3 region has 13 residues. The germline V gene encodes CDR1 LNHNV and CDR2 YYDKDF (reference sequence). The CDR3 sequence: CATSRDRTGGYTF. The CDR3 DNA reads as TGTGCCACCAGCAGAGATAGGACTGGAGGCTACACCTTC.

The rearrangement links TRBV7-9 to TRBJ1-2; TRBD1 is a possible D gene (5 bases). There are 13 residues in the CDR3. Trimming took off 4 bases at V and 11 bases at J, with 17 bases between the two ends. Per the germline V gene, CDR1 is SEHNR and CDR2 is FQNEAQ (reference sequence). The CDR3 sequence is CASSSTRSQGYTF. The DNA of the CDR3 is TGTGCCAGCAGCTCCACCCGGTCTCAGGGTTACACCTTC.

The rearrangement joins TRBV4-3 to TRBJ2-1; weak D call: TRBD2 (7 bases). Germline V lookup: CDR1 LGHNA, CDR2 YSLEER. The CDR3 is made up of 16 amino acids. V shed 3 bases and J shed 4 bases, with 16 bases lying between them. The DNA for the CDR3 is TGCGCCAGCAGCCAGGGGGGGCGGGGAGATTACAATGAGCAGTTCTTC. Amino acid sequence: CASSQGGRGDYNEQFF.